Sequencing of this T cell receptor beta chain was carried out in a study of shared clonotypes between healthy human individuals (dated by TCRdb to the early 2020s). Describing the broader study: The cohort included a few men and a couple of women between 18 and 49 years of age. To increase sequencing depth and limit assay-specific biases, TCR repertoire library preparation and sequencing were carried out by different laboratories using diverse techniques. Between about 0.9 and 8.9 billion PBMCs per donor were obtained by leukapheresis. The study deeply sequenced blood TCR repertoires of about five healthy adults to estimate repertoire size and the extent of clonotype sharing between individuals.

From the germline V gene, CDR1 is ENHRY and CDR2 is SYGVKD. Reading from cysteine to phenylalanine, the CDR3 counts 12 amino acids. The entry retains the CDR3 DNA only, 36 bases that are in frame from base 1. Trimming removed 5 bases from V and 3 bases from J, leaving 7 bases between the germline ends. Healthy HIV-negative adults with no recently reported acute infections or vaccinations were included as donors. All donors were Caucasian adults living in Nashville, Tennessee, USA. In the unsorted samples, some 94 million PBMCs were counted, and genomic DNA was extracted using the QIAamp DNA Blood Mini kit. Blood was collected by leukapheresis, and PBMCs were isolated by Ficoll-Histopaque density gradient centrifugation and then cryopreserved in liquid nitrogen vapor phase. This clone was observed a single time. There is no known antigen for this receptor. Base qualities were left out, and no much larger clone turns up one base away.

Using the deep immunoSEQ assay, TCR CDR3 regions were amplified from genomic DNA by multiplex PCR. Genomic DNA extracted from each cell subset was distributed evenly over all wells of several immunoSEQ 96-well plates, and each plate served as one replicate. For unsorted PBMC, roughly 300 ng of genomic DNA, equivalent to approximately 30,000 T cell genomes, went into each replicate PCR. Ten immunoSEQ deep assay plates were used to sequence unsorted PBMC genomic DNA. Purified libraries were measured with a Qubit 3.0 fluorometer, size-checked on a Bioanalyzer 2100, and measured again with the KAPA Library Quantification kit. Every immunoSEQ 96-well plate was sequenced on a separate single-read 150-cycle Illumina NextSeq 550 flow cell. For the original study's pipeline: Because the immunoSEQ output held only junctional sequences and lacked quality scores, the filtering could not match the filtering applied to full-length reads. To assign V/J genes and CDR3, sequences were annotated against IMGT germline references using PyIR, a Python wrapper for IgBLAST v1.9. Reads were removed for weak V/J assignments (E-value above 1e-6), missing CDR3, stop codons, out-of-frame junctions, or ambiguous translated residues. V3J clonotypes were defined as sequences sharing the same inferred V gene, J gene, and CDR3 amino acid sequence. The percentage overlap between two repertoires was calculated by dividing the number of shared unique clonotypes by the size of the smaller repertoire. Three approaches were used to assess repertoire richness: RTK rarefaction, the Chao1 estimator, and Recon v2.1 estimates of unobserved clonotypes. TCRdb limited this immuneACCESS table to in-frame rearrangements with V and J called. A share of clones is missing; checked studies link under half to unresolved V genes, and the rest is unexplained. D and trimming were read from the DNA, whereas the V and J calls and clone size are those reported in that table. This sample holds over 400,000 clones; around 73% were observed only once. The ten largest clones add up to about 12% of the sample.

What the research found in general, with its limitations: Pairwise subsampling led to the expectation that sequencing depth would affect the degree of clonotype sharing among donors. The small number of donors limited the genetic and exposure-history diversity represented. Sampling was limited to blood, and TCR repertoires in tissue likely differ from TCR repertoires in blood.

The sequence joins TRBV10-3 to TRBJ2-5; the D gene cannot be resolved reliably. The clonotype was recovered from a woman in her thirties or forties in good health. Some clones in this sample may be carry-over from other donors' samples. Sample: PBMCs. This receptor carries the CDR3 CAISPDEETQYF. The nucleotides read TGTGCCATCAGTCCAGACGAAGAGACCCAGTACTTC.